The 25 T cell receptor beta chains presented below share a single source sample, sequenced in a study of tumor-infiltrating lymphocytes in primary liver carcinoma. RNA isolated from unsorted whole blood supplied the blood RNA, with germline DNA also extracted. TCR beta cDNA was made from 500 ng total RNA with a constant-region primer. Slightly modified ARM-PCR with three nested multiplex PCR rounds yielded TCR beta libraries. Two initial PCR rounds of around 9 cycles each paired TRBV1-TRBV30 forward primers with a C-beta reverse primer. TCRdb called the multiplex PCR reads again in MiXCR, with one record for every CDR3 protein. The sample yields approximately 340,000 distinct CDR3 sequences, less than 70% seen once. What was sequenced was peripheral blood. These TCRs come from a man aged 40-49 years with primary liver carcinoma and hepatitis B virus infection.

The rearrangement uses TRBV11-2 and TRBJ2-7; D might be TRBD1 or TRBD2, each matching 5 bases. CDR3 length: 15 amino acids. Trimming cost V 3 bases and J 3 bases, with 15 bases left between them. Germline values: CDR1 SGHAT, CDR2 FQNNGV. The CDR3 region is CASSFMGTGSYEQYF. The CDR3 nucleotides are TGTGCCAGCAGCTTCATGGGGACGGGAAGCTACGAGCAGTACTTC.

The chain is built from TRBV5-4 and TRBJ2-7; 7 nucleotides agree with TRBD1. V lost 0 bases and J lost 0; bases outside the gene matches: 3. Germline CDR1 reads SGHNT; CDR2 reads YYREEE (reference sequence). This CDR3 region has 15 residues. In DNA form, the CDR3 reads TGTGCCAGCAGCTTGGGTCGGGACAGCTCCTACGAGCAGTACTTC. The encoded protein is CASSLGRDSSYEQYF.

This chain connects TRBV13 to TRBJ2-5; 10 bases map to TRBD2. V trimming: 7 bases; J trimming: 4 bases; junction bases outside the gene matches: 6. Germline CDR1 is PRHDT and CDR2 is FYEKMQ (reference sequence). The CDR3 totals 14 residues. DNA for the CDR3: TGTGCCAGCAACCCGGGACTAGCGAGAGAGACCCAGTACTTC. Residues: CASNPGLARETQYF.

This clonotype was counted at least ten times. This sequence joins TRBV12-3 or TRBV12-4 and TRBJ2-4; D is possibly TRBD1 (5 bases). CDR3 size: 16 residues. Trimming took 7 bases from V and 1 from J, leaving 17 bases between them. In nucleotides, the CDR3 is TGTGCCAGCACCCCCTCCGGACAAAATGCCAAAAACATTCAGTACTTC. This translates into CASTPSGQNAKNIQYF.

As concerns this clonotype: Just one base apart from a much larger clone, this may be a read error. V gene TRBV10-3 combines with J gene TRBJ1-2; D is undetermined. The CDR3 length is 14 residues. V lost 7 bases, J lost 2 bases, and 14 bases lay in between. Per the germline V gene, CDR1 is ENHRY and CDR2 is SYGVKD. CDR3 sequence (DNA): TGTGCCATCAACACAGACGGACGCAACTATGGCTACACCTTC. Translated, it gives CAINTDGRNYGYTF.

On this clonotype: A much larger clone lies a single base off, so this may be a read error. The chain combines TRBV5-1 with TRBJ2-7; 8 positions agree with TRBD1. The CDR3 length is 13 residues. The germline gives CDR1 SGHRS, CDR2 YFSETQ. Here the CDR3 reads CAGSSTGDREQYF. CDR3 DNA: TGCGCCGGCAGCTCGACAGGGGATCGCGAGCAGTACTTC.

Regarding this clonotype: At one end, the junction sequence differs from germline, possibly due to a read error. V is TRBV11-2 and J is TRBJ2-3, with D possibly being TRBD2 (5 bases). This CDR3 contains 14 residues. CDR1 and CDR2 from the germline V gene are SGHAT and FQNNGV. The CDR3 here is CASSSGLDPDTQYF. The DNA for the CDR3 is TGTGCTAGCAGCTCAGGACTGGACCCAGATACGCAGTATTTT.

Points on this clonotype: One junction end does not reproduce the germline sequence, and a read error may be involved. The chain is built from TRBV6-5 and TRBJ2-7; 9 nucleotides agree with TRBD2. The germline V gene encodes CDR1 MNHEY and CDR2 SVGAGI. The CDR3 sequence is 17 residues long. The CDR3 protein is CAGSYAGGAARSVEQYF. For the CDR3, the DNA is TGTGCCGGCAGTTACGCGGGGGGGGCGGCCCGGTCTGTTGAGCAGTACTTC.

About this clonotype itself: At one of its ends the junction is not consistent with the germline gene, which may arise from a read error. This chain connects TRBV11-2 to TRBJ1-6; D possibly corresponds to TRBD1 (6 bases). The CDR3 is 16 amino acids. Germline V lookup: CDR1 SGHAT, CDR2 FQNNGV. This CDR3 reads CTSSPRGGHYNSPLHF. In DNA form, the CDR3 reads TGTACCAGCAGCCCGAGGGGGGGCCATTATAATTCACCCCTCCACTTT.

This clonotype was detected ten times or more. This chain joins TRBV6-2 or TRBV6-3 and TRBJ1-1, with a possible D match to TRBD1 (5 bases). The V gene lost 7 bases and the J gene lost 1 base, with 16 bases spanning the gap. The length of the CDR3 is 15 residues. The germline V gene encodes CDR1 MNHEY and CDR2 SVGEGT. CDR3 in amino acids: CASNKHGTENTEAFF. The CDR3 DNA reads TGTGCCAGCAATAAACATGGGACCGAGAACACTGAAGCTTTCTTT.

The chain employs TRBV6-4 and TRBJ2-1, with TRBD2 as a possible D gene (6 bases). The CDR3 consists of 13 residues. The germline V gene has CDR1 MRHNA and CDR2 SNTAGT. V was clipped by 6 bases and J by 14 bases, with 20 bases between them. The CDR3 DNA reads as TGTGCCAGCAGCGAAATAAGGGGAGGAAAGGAGTTCTTC. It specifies CASSEIRGGKEFF.

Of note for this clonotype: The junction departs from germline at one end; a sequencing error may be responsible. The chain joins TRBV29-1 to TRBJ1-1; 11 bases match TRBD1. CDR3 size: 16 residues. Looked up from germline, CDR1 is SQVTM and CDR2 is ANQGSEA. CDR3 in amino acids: CNVDPRDRGGRTEVFF. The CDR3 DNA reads TGCAACGTTGATCCCCGGGACAGGGGGGGGAGGACTGAAGTTTTCTTT.

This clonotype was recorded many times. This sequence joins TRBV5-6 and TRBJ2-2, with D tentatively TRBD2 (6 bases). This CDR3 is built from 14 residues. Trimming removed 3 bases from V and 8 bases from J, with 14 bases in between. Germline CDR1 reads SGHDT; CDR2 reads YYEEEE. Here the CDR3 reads CASSSGLSEGELFF. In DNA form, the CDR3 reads TGTGCCAGCAGCTCGGGACTTTCCGAGGGGGAGCTGTTTTTT.

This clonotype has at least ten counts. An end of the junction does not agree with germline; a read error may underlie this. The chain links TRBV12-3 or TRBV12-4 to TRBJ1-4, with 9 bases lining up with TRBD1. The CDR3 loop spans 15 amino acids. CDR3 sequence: CASSLGQGSNEKLFF. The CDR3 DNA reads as TGTGCCAGCAGCTTAGGACAGGGGAGCAATGAAAAACTGTTTTTT.

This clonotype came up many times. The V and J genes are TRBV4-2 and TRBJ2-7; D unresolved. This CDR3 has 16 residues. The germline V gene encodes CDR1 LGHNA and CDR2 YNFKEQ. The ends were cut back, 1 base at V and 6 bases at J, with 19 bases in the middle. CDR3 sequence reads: CASSQVERSSFGEQYF. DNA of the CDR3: TGTGCCAGCAGCCAAGTCGAACGAAGCTCCTTTGGCGAGCAGTACTTC.

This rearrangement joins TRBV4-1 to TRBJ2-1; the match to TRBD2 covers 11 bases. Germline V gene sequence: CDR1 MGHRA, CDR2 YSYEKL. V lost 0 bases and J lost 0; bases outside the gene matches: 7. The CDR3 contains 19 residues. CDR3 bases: TGCGCCAGCAGCCAAGATTGGGGTACTAGCGGGAGCTCCTACAATGAGCAGTTCTTC. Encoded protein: CASSQDWGTSGSSYNEQFF.

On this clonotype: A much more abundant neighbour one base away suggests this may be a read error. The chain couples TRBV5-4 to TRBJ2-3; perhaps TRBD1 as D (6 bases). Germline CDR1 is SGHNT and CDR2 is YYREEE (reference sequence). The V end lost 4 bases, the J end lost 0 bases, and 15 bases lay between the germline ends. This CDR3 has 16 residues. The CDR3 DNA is TGTGCCAGCAGCCGCAAGACAGGACAGAGCACAGATACGCAGTATTTT. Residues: CASSRKTGQSTDTQYF.

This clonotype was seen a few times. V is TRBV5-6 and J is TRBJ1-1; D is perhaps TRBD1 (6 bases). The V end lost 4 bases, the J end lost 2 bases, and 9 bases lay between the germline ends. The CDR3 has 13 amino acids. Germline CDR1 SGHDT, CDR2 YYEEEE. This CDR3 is CASSQGHNTEAFF. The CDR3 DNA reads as TGTGCCAGCAGCCAGGGACACAACACTGAAGCTTTCTTT.

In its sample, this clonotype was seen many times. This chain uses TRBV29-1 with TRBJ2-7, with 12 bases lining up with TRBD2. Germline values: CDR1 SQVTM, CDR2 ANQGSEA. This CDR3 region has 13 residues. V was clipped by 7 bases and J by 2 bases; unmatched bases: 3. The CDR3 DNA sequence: TGCAGCGCACGACTAGCGGGGGCCTACGAGCAGTACTTC. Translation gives CSARLAGAYEQYF.

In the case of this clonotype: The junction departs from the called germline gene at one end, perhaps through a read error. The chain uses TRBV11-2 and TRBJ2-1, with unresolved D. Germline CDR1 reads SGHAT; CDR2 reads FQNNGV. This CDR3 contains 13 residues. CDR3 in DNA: TGTGCCAGTAGCTTAGAACGGAACAATGAGCAGTTCTTC. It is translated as CASSLERNNEQFF.

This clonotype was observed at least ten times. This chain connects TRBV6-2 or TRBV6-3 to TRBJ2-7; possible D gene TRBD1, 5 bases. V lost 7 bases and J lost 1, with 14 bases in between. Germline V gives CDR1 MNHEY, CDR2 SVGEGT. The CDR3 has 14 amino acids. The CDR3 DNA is TGTGCCAGCACCCCGAGAAGACAGTCCTACGAGCAGTACTTC. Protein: CASTPRRQSYEQYF.

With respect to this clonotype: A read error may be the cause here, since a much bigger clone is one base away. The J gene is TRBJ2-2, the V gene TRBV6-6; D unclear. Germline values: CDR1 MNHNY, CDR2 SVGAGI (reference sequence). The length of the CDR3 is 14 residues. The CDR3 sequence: CASSYDIPTEELFF. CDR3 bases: TGTGCCAGCAGTTACGATATACCGACCGAGGAGCTGTTTTTT.

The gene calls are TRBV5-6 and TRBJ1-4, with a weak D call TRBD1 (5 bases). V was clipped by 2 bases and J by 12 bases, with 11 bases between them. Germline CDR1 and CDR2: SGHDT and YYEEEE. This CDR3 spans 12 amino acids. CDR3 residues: CASSFGAYELFF. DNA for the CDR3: TGTGCCAGCAGCTTTGGGGCATACGAACTGTTTTTT.

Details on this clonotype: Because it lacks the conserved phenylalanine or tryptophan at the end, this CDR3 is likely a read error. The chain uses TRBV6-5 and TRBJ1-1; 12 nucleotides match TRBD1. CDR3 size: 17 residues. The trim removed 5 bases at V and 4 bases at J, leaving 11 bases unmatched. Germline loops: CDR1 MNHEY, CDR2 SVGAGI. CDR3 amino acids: CASSRPGTGGFLTEAFS. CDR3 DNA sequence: TGTGCCAGCAGTAGACCCGGGACAGGGGGCTTTCTCACTGAAGCTTTCTCT.

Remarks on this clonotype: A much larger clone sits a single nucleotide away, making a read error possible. The CDR3 region has the DNA TGCAGCGTCGATAAGCGGAAGTCAGATACGCAGTATTTT. It translates to CSVDKRKSDTQYF. The chain links TRBV29-1 to TRBJ2-3, with D tentatively TRBD2 (5 bases). Deletions cut 6 bases from V and 4 bases from J, with 14 bases between. This CDR3 spans 13 amino acids. The germline V gene encodes CDR1 SQVTM and CDR2 ANQGSEA.